Listed below are T cell receptor beta chains from one sample, sequenced in a study of blood T cell repertoires in COVID-19. Repertoires were generated with immunoSEQ multiplex PCR, while TCRdb's copy carries only in-frame clones and drops some. The table shows 70,000 to 75,000 clones, with roughly four fifths occurring only once. The specimen was peripheral blood. All receptors come from a woman aged 70-85 years with acute or convalescent COVID-19. The CDR3 runs from the conserved cysteine through the conserved F or W. A D gene is named only where the DNA matches it firmly. Expanded clones get a size class; other rows say once, few or many, or leave the size out.

D gene	J gene	V gene	clone size	CDR3 protein	CDR3 DNA
NA	TRBJ1-2	TRBV11-3	NA	CASKTKARVYGYTF	TGTGCCAGCAAGACGAAGGCGCGGGTTTACGGCTACACCTTC
NA	TRBJ1-1	TRBV12-3/TRBV12-4	few	CASREGTEAFF	TGTGCCAGCAGGGAGGGCACTGAAGCTTTCTTT
TRBD2	TRBJ2-1	TRBV4-1	NA	CASSQESSGSNARQNEQFF	TGCGCCAGCAGCCAAGAGTCTAGCGGGAGCAACGCGCGTCAGAATGAGCAGTTCTTC
NA	TRBJ2-1	TRBV19	NA	CASSPNRDGVNEQFF	TGTGCCAGTAGTCCTAACAGGGACGGGGTAAATGAGCAGTTCTTC
NA	TRBJ1-2	TRBV12-3/TRBV12-4	NA	CASTIQGIGGYTF	TGTGCCAGCACCATACAGGGAATAGGTGGCTACACCTTC
TRBD1	TRBJ2-5	TRBV5-1	NA	CASSFVPGQQETQYF	TGCGCCAGCAGCTTCGTTCCGGGACAGCAAGAGACCCAGTACTTC
NA	TRBJ2-7	TRBV5-1	NA	CASSSLGTLFYEQYF	TGCGCCAGCAGCTCCCTGGGCACGCTATTCTACGAGCAGTACTTC
NA	TRBJ2-7	TRBV5-1	NA	CASSLGVAEQYF	TGCGCCAGCAGCTTGGGGGTAGCCGAGCAGTACTTC
TRBD1	TRBJ2-3	TRBV9	NA	CASSVQGVKADTQYF	TGTGCCAGCAGCGTTCAGGGGGTAAAAGCAGATACGCAGTATTTT
NA	TRBJ2-7	TRBV5-5	NA	CASSLAGDHEQYF	TGTGCCAGCAGCTTGGCGGGGGACCACGAGCAGTACTTC
NA	TRBJ2-6	TRBV5-1	NA	CASSPQGSGANVLTF	TGCGCCAGCAGCCCACAGGGCTCTGGGGCCAACGTCCTGACTTTC
TRBD2	TRBJ2-3	TRBV3-1/TRBV3-2	NA	CASSQGAGRAFVDGTQYF	TGTGCCAGCAGCCAAGGGGCCGGGAGGGCCTTTGTTGATGGTACGCAGTATTTT
NA	TRBJ1-1	TRBV18	NA	CASSPRLDRNTEAFF	TGTGCCAGCTCACCAAGGTTAGACAGGAACACTGAAGCTTTCTTT
NA	TRBJ1-5	TRBV19	few	CASGVNQPQHF	TGTGCCAGCGGAGTTAATCAGCCCCAGCATTTT
TRBD2	TRBJ2-7	TRBV7-2	NA	CASSQGLAYEQYF	TGTGCCAGCAGCCAGGGACTAGCGTACGAGCAGTACTTC
NA	TRBJ1-5	TRBV19	NA	CASKQLSNQPQHF	TGTGCCAGTAAACAGCTTAGCAATCAGCCCCAGCATTTT
TRBD1	TRBJ1-6	TRBV27	NA	CASRRQGNSPLHF	TGTGCCAGTCGAAGACAGGGTAATTCACCCCTCCACTTT
TRBD1	TRBJ1-1	TRBV19	NA	CASKGGTGGLGTEAFF	TGTGCCAGTAAAGGCGGGACAGGGGGCTTAGGTACTGAAGCTTTCTTT
NA	TRBJ2-7	TRBV28	NA	CASSLGEGLSYEQYF	TGTGCCAGCAGTTTAGGTGAGGGCCTTTCCTACGAGCAGTACTTC
NA	TRBJ1-5	TRBV13	once	CASSLGGSNQPQHF	TGTGCCAGCAGCTTAGGGGGCAGCAATCAGCCCCAGCATTTT
TRBD1	TRBJ1-4	TRBV19	few	CATVGGDRAEKLFF	TGTGCCACAGTAGGAGGGGACAGAGCTGAAAAACTGTTTTTT
TRBD2	TRBJ2-5	TRBV5-1	NA	CASSLAGVSSGRLETQYF	TGCGCCAGCAGCTTGGCGGGTGTATCTAGCGGGAGACTAGAGACCCAGTACTTC
NA	TRBJ2-7	TRBV7-9	NA	CASSFRDSRTYEQYF	TGTGCCAGCAGCTTCCGGGATAGTAGAACCTACGAGCAGTACTTC
NA	TRBJ2-5	TRBV2	NA	CASGGTYQETQYF	TGTGCCAGCGGGGGGACGTACCAAGAGACCCAGTACTTC
NA	TRBJ1-2	TRBV19	NA	CASSIGPGYTF	TGTGCCAGTAGTATAGGGCCCGGCTACACCTTC
TRBD2	TRBJ2-7	TRBV4-1	few	CASSERREGPYEQYF	TGCGCCAGCAGCGAAAGGCGGGAGGGCCCCTACGAGCAGTACTTC
TRBD1	TRBJ2-2	TRBV6-6	NA	CASSYPRQGAGELFF	TGTGCCAGCAGTTACCCAAGGCAGGGGGCCGGGGAGCTGTTTTTT